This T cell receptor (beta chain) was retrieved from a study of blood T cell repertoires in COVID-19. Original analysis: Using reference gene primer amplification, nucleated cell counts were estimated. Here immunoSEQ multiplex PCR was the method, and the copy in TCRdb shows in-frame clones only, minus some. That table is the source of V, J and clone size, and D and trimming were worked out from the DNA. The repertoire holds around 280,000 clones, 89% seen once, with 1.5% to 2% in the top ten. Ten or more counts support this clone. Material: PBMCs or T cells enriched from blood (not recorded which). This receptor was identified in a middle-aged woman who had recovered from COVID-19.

CDR3 protein: CASSPGSLYGYTF. CDR3 nucleotide sequence: TGTGCCAGCAGTCCGGGATCCCTCTATGGCTACACCTTC. The V and J genes are TRBV2 and TRBJ1-2, with D unclear. In germline, CDR1 is SNHLY, CDR2 FYNNEI. Trimming stripped 5 bases from V and 4 bases from J, with 11 bases between. The CDR3 spans 13 residues.